The 18 T cell receptor beta chains reported below all come from one sample, sequenced in a study of T cell responses to AZD1222 COVID-19 vaccine. Clones were read by immunoSEQ multiplex PCR, and TCRdb kept only the in-frame ones, dropping some. The sample contains some 150,000 clones, around 83% of which appear only once. Sequences were derived from peripheral blood, sampled 28 days after the second AZD1222 dose. The receptors derive from an adult who received the AZD1222 COVID-19 vaccine.

V is TRBV7-9 and J is TRBJ1-1, with unresolved D. This CDR3 region has 11 residues. Looked up from germline, CDR1 is SEHNR and CDR2 is FQNEAQ (reference sequence). Trimming stripped 3 bases from V and 4 bases from J, with 3 bases between. CDR3 sequence: CASSFVTEAFF. DNA of the CDR3: TGTGCCAGCAGCTTTGTCACTGAAGCTTTCTTT.

The genes are TRBV5-6 and TRBJ2-5; D remains ambiguous. The germline V gene encodes CDR1 SGHDT and CDR2 YYEEEE. This CDR3 has 13 residues. V lost 0 bases to trimming and J lost 1 base, with 4 bases between them. The CDR3 DNA reads as TGTGCCAGCAGCTTGGGGGTCCAAGAGACCCAGTACTTC. Translating it yields CASSLGVQETQYF.

This clone was observed once. As DNA, the CDR3 is TGTGCCGCCAGCCGGCTAGCGGAGGGCACCGGGGAGCTGTTTTTT. Its translation: CAASRLAEGTGELFF. V and J are TRBV28 and TRBJ2-2, with TRBD2 matching over 7 bases. The length of the CDR3 is 15 residues. CDR1 and CDR2 from the germline V gene are MDHEN and SYDVKM. The ends lost 11 bases at V and 4 bases at J; junction bases unmatched: 13.

The chain is built from TRBV7-2 and TRBJ1-3; TRBD1 aligns across 9 bases. After removal of 5 bases from V and 2 bases from J, the junction contained 7 bases not matched to a gene. CDR3 length equals 16 residues. Germline values: CDR1 SGHTA, CDR2 FQGNSA. CDR3 region: CASSPPGQGTGNTIYF. In DNA form, the CDR3 reads TGTGCCAGCAGCCCCCCGGGACAGGGTACTGGAAACACCATATATTTT.

In this sample, this clone turned up a few times. The chain couples TRBV5-4 to TRBJ1-5, with TRBD1 matching over 7 bases. CDR3 size: 14 residues. Germline V gives CDR1 SGHNT, CDR2 YYREEE (reference sequence). The V and J ends lost 2 bases and 2 bases, in that order; junction bases with no gene match: 1. The CDR3: CASSFDRGNQPQHF. The CDR3 bases are TGTGCCAGCAGCTTTGACAGGGGCAATCAGCCCCAGCATTTT.

This rearrangement joins TRBV18 to TRBJ1-1; D not certain. Trimming removed 0 bases at V and 1 base at J, with 0 bases between. This CDR3 comprises 12 residues. Germline values: CDR1 KGHSH, CDR2 LQKENI. CDR3 DNA sequence: TGTGCCAGCTCACCACCGAACACTGAAGCTTTCTTT. This sequence encodes CASSPPNTEAFF.

In DNA, the CDR3 is TGTGCCAGCAGCCCGCGACAGGGGGCAGGGTTGGAGCAGTACTTC. Protein product: CASSPRQGAGLEQYF. The gene calls are TRBV11-3 and TRBJ2-7, with TRBD1 matching over 10 bases. The CDR3 spans 15 residues. J lost 7 bases, V lost 5 bases, and 11 bases had no gene match. The germline V gene has CDR1 SGHNT and CDR2 YENEEA.

The J gene is TRBJ2-3, the V gene TRBV4-1; a weak D match, TRBD2 (5 bases). Per the germline V gene, CDR1 is MGHRA and CDR2 is YSYEKL. This CDR3 has 17 residues. The ends were cut back, 1 base at V and 0 bases at J, with 14 bases in the middle. Here the CDR3 reads CASSQGTSGISTDTQYF. The CDR3 DNA sequence: TGCGCCAGCAGCCAAGGAACGAGCGGTATTAGCACAGATACGCAGTATTTT.

The chain couples TRBV5-1 to TRBJ2-5, with 15 bases identical to TRBD2. Germline lookup yields CDR1 SGHRS and CDR2 YFSETQ. Trimming took 0 bases from V and 3 from J; bases not matched to a gene: 0. This CDR3 contains 16 residues. CDR3 nucleotides: TGCGCCAGCAGCTTGGGGACTAGCGGGGGGGAAGAGACCCAGTACTTC. Amino acids: CASSLGTSGGEETQYF.

This clone was seen once. This sequence joins TRBV3-1 (or the pseudogene TRBV3-2) and TRBJ2-2; 11 positions agree with TRBD2. V lost 2 bases, J lost 1 base, and 6 bases stayed unmatched. Germline V CDR1 and CDR2: LGHDT, YNNKEL (reference sequence). This CDR3 has 18 residues. The CDR3 here is CASSQFLAGGLNTGELFF. The CDR3 DNA sequence: TGTGCCAGCAGCCAATTCCTAGCGGGGGGATTGAACACCGGGGAGCTGTTTTTT.

This clone was detected a few times. The chain is built from TRBV28 and TRBJ1-2; 7 bases match TRBD1. The CDR3 has 14 residues. V shed 3 bases, J shed 4 bases, and the junction held 5 bases outside the gene matches. The germline V gene has CDR1 MDHEN and CDR2 SYDVKM. CDR3 DNA sequence: TGTGCCAGCAGTTTCGAAGGGGGCATCTATGGCTACACCTTC. Translation: CASSFEGGIYGYTF.

There are a few counts of this clone. The rearrangement joins TRBV7-2 to TRBJ2-3; D possibly corresponds to TRBD2 (7 bases). Germline assignment: CDR1 SGHTA and CDR2 FQGNSA. The V gene lost 1 base and the J gene lost 4 bases, with 12 bases spanning the gap. The CDR3 spans 15 residues. CDR3 region: CASSLGGGWADTQYF. CDR3 nucleotides: TGTGCCAGCAGCTTAGGCGGGGGCTGGGCAGATACGCAGTATTTT.

The chain has TRBV2 and TRBJ2-3; the D gene is possibly TRBD1 (7 bases). Trimming cost V 4 bases and J 4 bases, with 9 bases left between them. Per the germline V gene, CDR1 is SNHLY and CDR2 is FYNNEI. The CDR3 contains 13 residues. CDR3 amino acids: CASSARGADTQYF. CDR3 bases: TGTGCCAGCAGTGCCAGGGGGGCAGATACGCAGTATTTT. The variable domain in full, completed from reference TRBV2 and TRBJ2-3, reads EPEVTQTPSHQVTQMGQEVILRCVPISNHLYFYWYRQILGQKVEFLVSFYNNEISEKSEIFDDQFSVERPDGSNFTLKIRSTKLEDSAMYFCASSARGADTQYFGPGTRLTVL.

The rearrangement joins TRBV2 to TRBJ1-2; D uncertain. The V and J ends lost 2 bases and 1 base respectively, with 8 bases between them. Germline V gives CDR1 SNHLY, CDR2 FYNNEI. The CDR3 has 14 residues. The CDR3 nucleotides are TGTGCCAGCAGTGAATATCCGGGTAACTATGGCTACACCTTC. This gives the protein CASSEYPGNYGYTF.

The V call is TRBV11-3, the J call TRBJ1-1; TRBD1 matches 11 bases. Per the germline V gene, CDR1 is SGHNT and CDR2 is YENEEA. There are 16 residues in the CDR3. J lost 5 bases, V lost 3 bases, and 8 bases had no gene match. Here the CDR3 reads CASSLGQGEVRTEAFF. In DNA form, the CDR3 reads TGTGCCAGCAGCTTGGGACAGGGGGAAGTAAGAACTGAAGCTTTCTTT.

The chain joins TRBV9 to TRBJ2-7; 8 nucleotides match TRBD1. The ends lost 4 bases at V and 3 bases at J; junction bases unmatched: 3. The germline CDR1 and CDR2 sequences are SGDLS and YYNGEE. CDR3 length equals 13 residues. The CDR3 region has the DNA TGTGCCAGCAGCCAACAGGGGGACTACGAGCAGTACTTC. This translates into CASSQQGDYEQYF.

The gene calls are TRBV1 and TRBJ2-7. TRBV1 is tagged as a pseudogene. The CDR3 contains 12 residues. The CDR3 reads CTSSQDLYEQYF. CDR3 nucleotide sequence: TGCACCAGCAGCCAGGACCTCTACGAGCAGTACTTC.

The chain has TRBV5-6 and TRBJ2-4; D might be TRBD1 (6 bases). Germline loops: CDR1 SGHDT, CDR2 YYEEEE. Trimming removed 0 bases from V and 0 bases from J, with 19 bases in between. CDR3 length: 19 amino acids. The CDR3 bases are TGTGCCAGCAGCTTGGGCCTCTTAGGGGGATTTTTAGCCAAAAACATTCAGTACTTC. This codes for CASSLGLLGGFLAKNIQYF.